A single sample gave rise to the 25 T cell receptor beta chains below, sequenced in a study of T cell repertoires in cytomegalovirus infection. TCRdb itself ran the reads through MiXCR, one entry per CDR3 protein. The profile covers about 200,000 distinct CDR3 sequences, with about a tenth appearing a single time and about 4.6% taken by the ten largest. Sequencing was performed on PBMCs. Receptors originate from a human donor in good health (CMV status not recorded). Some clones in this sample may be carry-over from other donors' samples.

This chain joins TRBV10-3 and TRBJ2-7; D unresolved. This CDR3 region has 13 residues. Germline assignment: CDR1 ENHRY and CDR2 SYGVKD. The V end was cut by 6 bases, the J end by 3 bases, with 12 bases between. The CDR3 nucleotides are TGTGCCATCAGGGACGGAAGACTCTACGAGCAGTACTTC. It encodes CAIRDGRLYEQYF.

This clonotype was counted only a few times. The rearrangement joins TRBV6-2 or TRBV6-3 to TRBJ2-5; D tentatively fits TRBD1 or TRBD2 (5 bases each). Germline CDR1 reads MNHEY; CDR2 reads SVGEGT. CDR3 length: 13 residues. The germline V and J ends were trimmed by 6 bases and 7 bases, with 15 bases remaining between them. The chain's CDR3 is CASRGPGTRTQYF. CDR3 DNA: TGTGCCAGCAGGGGTCCGGGGACCAGGACCCAGTACTTC.

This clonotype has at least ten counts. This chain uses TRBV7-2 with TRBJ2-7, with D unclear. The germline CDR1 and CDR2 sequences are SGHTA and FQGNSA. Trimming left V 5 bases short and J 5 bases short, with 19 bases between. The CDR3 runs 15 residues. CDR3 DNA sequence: TGTGCCAGCAGCCTGCAGTGGGATAGGTCTCACGAGCAGTACTTC. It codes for CASSLQWDRSHEQYF.

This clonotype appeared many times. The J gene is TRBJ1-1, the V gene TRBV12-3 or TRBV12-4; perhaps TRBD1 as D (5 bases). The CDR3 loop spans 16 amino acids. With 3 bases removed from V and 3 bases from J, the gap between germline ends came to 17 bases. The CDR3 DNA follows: TGTGCCAGCAGTTTTATTTGGACAACTATTTACACTGAAGCTTTCTTT. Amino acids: CASSFIWTTIYTEAFF.

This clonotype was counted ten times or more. The CDR3: CASSPTGRSYNEQFF. CDR3 bases: TGTGCCAGCAGTCCTACAGGCCGCTCCTACAATGAGCAGTTCTTC. The V and J genes are TRBV12-3 or TRBV12-4 and TRBJ2-1, with D perhaps TRBD1 (5 bases). The CDR3 sequence is 15 residues long. Trimming removed 5 bases from V and 0 bases from J, with 11 bases in between.

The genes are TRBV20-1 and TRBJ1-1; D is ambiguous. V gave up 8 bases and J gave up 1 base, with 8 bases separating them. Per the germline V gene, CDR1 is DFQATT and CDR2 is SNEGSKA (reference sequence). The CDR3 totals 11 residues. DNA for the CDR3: TGCAGTCCAACACGGAACACTGAAGCTTTCTTT. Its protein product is CSPTRNTEAFF.

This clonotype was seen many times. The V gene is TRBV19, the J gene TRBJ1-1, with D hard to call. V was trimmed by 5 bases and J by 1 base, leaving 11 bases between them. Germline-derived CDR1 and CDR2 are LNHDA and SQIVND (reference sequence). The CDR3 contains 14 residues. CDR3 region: CASSPNVGNTEAFF. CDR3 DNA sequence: TGTGCCAGTAGTCCCAATGTAGGGAACACTGAAGCTTTCTTT.

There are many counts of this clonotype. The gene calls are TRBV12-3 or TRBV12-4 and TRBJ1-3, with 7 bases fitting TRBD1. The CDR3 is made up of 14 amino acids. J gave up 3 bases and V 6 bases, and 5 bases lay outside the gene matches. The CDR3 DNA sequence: TGTGCCAGCAGAGCCGGGACAGTTGGAAACACCATATATTTT. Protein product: CASRAGTVGNTIYF.

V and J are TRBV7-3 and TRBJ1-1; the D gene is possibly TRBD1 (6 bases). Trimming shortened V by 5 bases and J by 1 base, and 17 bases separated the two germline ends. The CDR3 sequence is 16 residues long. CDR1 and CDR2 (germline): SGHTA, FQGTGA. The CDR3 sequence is CASSIGGGQGNTEAFF. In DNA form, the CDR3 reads TGTGCCAGCAGCATCGGCGGGGGGCAGGGGAACACTGAAGCTTTCTTT.

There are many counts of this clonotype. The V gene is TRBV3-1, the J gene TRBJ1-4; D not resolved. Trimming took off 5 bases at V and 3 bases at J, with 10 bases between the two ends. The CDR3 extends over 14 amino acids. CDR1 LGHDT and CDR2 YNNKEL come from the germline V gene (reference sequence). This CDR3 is CASSVRSPNEKLFF. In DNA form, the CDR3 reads TGTGCCAGCAGCGTCAGGAGTCCTAATGAAAAACTGTTTTTT.

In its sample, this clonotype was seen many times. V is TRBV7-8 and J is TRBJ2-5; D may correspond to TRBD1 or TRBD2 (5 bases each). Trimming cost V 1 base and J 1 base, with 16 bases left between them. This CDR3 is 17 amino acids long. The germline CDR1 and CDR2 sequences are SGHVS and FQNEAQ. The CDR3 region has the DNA TGTGCCAGCAGCTTAGTATTGCAGCGGACATCCCAAGAGACCCAGTACTTC. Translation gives CASSLVLQRTSQETQYF.

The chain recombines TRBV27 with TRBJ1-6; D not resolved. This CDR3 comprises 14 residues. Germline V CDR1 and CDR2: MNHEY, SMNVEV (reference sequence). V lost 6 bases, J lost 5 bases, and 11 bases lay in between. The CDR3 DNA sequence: TGTGCCAGCAGCCGGAGAGGTCATAATTCACCCCTCCACTTT. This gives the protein CASSRRGHNSPLHF.

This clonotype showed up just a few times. In DNA, the CDR3 is TGCGCCAGCAGCCCCCTCGCGGGACTAGCGTTCAATGAGCAGTTCTTC. It is translated as CASSPLAGLAFNEQFF. V and J are TRBV5-1 and TRBJ2-1, with 10 bases identical to TRBD2. The CDR3 runs 16 residues. The germline gives CDR1 SGHRS, CDR2 YFSETQ. The junction had 10 bases not matched to a gene; V was cut back by 4 bases and J by 6 bases.

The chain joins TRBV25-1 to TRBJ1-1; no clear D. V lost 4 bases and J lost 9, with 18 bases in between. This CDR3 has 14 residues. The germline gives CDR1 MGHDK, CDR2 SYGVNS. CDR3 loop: CASSGKINQAKAFF. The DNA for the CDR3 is TGTGCCAGCAGTGGAAAAATAAACCAGGCGAAAGCTTTCTTT. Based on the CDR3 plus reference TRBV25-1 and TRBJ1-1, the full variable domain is EADIYQTPRYLVIGTGKKITLECSQTMGHDKMYWYQQDPGMELHLIHYSYGVNSTEKGDLSSESTVSRIRTEHFPLTLESARPSHTSQYLCASSGKINQAKAFFGQGTRLTVV.

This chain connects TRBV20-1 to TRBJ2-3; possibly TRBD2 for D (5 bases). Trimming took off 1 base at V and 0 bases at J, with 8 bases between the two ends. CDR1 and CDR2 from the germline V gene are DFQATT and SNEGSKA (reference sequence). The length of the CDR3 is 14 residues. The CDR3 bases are TGCAGTGCTAGAGCGGGGATAAGCACAGATACGCAGTATTTT. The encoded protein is CSARAGISTDTQYF.

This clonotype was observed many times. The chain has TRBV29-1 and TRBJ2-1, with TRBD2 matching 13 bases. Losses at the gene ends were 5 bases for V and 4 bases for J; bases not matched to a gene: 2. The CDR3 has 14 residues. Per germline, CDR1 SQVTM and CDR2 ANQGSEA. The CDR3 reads CSVPGLAGYNEQFF. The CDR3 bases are TGCAGCGTTCCGGGACTAGCGGGATACAATGAGCAGTTCTTC.

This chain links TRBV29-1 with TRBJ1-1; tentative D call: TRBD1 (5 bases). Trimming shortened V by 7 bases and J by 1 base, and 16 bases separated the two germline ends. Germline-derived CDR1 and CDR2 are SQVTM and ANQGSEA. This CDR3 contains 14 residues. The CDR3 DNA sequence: TGCAGCGCCAGTTCGGGGGGGACGAACACTGAAGCTTTCTTT. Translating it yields CSASSGGTNTEAFF.

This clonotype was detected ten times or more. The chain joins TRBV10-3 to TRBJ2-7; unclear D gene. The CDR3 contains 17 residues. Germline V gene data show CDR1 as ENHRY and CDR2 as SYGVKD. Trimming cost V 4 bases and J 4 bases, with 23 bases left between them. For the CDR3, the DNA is TGTGCCATCAGTGGAACTTCCCCTCTCAGCTACTTATACGAGCAGTACTTC. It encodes CAISGTSPLSYLYEQYF.

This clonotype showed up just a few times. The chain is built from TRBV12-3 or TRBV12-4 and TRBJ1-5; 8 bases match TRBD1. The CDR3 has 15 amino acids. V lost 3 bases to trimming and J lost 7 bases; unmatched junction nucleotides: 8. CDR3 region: CASSFGTGSYQPQHF. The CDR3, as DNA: TGTGCCAGCAGTTTCGGGACAGGCAGTTACCAGCCCCAGCATTTT.

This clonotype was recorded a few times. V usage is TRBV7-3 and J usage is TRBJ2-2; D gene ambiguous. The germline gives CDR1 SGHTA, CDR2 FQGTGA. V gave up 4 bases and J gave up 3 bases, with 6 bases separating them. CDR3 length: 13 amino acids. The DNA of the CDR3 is TGTGCCAGCAGCTACCGCGACACCGGGGAGCTGTTTTTT. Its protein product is CASSYRDTGELFF.

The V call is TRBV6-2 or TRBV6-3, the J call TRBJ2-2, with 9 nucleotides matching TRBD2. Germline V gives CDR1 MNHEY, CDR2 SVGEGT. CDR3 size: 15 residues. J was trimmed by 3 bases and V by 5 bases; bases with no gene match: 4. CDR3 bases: TGTGCCAGCAGTGGGAGACTAGCGGACACCGGGGAGCTGTTTTTT. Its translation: CASSGRLADTGELFF.

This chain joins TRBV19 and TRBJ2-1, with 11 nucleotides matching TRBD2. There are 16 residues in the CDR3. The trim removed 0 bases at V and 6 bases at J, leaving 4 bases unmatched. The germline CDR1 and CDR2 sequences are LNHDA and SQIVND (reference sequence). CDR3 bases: TGTGCCAGTAGTATAGAGGCTAGCGGGAGGAGCAATGAGCAGTTCTTC. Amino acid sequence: CASSIEASGRSNEQFF.

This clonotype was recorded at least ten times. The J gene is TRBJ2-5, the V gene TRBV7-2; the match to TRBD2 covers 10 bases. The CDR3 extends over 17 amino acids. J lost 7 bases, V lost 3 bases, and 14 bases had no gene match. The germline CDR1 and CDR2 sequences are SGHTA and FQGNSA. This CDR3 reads CASSLGTSEGEIGTQYF. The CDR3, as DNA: TGTGCCAGCAGCTTGGGGACTAGCGAGGGGGAGATCGGGACCCAGTACTTC.

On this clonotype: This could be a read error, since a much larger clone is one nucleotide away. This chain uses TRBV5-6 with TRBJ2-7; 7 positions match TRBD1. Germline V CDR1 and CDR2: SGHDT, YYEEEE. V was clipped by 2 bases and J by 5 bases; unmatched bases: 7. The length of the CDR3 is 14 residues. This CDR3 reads CASSFGQGVNEQYF. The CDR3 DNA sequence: TGTGCCAGCAGCTTTGGCCAGGGGGTCAACGAGCAGTACTTC.

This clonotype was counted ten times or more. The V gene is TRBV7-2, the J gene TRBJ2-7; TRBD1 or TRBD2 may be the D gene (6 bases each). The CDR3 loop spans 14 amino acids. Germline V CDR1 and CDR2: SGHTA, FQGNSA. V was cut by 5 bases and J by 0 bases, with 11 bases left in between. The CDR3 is CASSGGGSSYEQYF. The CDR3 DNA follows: TGTGCCAGCAGCGGAGGGGGAAGCTCCTACGAGCAGTACTTC.